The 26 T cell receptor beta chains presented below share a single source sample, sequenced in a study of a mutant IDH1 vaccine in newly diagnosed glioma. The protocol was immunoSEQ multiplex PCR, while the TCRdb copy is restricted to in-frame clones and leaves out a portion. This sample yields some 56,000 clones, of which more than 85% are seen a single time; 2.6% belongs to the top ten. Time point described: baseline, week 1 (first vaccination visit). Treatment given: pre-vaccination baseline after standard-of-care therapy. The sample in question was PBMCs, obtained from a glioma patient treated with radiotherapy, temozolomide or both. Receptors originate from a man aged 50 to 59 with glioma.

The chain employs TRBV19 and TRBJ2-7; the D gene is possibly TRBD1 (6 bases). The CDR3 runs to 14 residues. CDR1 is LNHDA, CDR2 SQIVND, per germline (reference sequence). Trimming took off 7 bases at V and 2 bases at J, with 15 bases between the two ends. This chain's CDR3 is CASKLQGSTYEQYF. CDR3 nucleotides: TGTGCCAGTAAGTTGCAGGGGTCGACCTACGAGCAGTACTTC. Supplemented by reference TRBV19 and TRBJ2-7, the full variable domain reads DGGITQSPKYLFRKEGQNVTLSCEQNLNHDAMYWYRQDPGQGLRLIYYSQIVNDFQKGDIAEGYSVSREKKESFPLTVTSAQKNPTAFYLCASKLQGSTYEQYFGPGTRLTVT.

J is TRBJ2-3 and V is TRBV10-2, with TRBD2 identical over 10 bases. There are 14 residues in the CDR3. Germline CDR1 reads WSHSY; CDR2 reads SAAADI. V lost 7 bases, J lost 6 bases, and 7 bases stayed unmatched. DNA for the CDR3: TGCGCCAGCACGGAGCGGGGGGGCCCGGATACGCAGTATTTT. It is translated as CASTERGGPDTQYF.

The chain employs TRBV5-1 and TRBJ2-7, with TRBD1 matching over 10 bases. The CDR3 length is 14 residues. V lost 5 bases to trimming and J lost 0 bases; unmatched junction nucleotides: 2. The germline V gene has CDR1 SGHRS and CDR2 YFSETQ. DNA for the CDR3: TGCGCCAGCAGGGGACAGGGGACCTCCTACGAGCAGTACTTC. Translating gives CASRGQGTSYEQYF.

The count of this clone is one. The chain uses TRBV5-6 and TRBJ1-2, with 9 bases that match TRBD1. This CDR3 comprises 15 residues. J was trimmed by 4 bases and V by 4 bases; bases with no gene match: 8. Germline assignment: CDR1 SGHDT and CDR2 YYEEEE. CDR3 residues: CASSLGQGTIYGYTF. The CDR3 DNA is TGTGCCAGCAGCCTTGGACAGGGGACTATCTATGGCTACACCTTC.

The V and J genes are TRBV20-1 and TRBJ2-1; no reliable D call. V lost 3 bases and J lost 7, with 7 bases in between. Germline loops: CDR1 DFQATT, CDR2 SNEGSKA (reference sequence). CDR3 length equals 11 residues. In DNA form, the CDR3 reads TGCAGTGCTAGTTCAGCGAATGAGCAGTTCTTC. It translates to CSASSANEQFF.

CDR3 sequence (DNA): TGTGCCAGCAGTGAGCGGCCAGGGACTAGCGGGAGTTACAATGAGCAGTTCTTC. Protein sequence: CASSERPGTSGSYNEQFF. The V call is TRBV25-1, the J call TRBJ2-1, with 14 bases matching TRBD2. Germline V gene sequence: CDR1 MGHDK, CDR2 SYGVNS. J gave up 4 bases and V 3 bases, and 8 bases lay outside the gene matches. This CDR3 is built from 18 residues.

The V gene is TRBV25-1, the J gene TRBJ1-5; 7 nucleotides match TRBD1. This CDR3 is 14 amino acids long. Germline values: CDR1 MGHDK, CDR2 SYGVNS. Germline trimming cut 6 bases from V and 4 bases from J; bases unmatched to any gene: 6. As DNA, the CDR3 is TGTGCCAGCAGAGAAACAGGGGAGAATCAGCCCCAGCATTTT. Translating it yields CASRETGENQPQHF.

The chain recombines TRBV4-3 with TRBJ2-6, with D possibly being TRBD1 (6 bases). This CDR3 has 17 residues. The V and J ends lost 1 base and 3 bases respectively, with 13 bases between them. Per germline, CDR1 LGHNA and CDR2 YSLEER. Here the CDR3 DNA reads TGCGCCAGCAGCCAAGGGCACAGGGTTGGTGGGGCCAACGTCCTGACTTTC. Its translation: CASSQGHRVGGANVLTF.

In DNA form, the CDR3 reads TGTGCCAGCAGCCCCGTGGCAGACGAGCAGTACTTC. Protein: CASSPVADEQYF. The V call is TRBV14, the J call TRBJ2-7; no clear D. This CDR3 is built from 12 residues. Germline CDR1 and CDR2: SGHDN and FVKESK. The germline V and J ends were trimmed by 4 bases and 5 bases, with 9 bases remaining between them.

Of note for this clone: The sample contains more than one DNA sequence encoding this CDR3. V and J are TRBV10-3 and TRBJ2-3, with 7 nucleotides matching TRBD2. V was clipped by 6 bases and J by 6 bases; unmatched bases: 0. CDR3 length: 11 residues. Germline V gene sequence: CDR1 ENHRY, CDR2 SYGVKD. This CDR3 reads CAISGRDTQYF. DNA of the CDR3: TGTGCCATCAGCGGGAGGGATACGCAGTATTTT.

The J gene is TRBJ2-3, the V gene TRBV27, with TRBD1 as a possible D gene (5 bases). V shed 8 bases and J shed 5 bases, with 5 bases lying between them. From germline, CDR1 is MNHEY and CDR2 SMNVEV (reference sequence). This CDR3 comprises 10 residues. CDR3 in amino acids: CASQGDTQYF. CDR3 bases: TGTGCCAGCCAGGGAGATACGCAGTATTTT.

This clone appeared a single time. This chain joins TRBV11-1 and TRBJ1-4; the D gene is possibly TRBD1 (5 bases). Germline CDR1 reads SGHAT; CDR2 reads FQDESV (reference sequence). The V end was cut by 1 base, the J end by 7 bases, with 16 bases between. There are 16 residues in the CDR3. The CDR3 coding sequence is TGTGCCAGCAGCTTAGGTGTGGGGCAGGGACTTGAAAAACTGTTTTTT. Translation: CASSLGVGQGLEKLFF.

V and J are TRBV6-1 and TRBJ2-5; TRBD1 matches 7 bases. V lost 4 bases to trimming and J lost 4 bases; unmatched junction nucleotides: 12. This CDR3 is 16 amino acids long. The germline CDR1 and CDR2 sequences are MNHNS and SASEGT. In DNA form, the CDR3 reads TGTGCCAGCAGTGTCTCCCCCGGGACAGCAGGAGAGACCCAGTACTTC. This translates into CASSVSPGTAGETQYF.

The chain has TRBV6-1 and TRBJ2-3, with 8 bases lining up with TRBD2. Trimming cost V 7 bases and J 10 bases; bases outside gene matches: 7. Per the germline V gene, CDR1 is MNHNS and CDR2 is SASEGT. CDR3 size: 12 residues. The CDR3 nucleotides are TGTGCCAGCAAGGAGACTAGCGAGCCGCAGTATTTT. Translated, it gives CASKETSEPQYF.

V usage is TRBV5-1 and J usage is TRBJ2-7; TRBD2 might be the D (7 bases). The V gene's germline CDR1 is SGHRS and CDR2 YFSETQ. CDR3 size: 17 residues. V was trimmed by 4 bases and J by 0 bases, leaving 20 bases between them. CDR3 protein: CASSPGRGAGDSYEQYF. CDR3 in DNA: TGCGCCAGCAGCCCGGGGAGGGGGGCGGGAGACTCCTACGAGCAGTACTTC.

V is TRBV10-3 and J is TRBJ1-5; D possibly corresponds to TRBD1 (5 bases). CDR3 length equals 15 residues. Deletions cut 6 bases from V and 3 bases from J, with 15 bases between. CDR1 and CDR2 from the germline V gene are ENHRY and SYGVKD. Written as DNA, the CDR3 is TGTGCCATCAGCCCCGAGGGGAGGGACAATCAGCCCCAGCATTTT. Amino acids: CAISPEGRDNQPQHF.

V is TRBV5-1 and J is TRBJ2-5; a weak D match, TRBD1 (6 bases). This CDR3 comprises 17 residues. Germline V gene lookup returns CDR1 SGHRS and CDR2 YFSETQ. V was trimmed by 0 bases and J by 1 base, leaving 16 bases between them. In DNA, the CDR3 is TGCGCCAGCAGCTTGGAGCGGTCAGGGGCCTCCCAAGAGACCCAGTACTTC. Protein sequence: CASSLERSGASQETQYF. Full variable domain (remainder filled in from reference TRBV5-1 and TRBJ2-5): KAGVTQTPRYLIKTRGQQVTLSCSPISGHRSVSWYQQTPGQGLQFLFEYFSETQRNKGNFPGRFSGRQFSNSRSEMNVSTLELGDSALYLCASSLERSGASQETQYFGPGTRLLVL.

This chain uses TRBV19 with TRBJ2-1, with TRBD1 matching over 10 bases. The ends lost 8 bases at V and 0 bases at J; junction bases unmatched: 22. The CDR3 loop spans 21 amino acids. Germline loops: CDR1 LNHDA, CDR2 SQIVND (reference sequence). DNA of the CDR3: TGTGCCAGTCCCAACCCGGGACAGGGGTCCCGACTAGCGAGCTCCTACAATGAGCAGTTCTTC. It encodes CASPNPGQGSRLASSYNEQFF.

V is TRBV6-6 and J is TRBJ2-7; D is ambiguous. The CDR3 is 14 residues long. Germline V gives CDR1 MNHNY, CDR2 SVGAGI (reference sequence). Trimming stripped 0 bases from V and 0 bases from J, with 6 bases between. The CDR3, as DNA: TGTGCCAGCAGTTACTCGGAGACCTCCTACGAGCAGTACTTC. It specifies CASSYSETSYEQYF.

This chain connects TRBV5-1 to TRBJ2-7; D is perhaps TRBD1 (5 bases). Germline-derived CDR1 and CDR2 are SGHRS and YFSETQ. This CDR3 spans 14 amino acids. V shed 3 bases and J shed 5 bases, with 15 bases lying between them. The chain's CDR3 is CASSSLDSPDEQYF. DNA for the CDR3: TGCGCCAGCAGCTCCCTTGACAGTCCCGACGAGCAGTACTTC.

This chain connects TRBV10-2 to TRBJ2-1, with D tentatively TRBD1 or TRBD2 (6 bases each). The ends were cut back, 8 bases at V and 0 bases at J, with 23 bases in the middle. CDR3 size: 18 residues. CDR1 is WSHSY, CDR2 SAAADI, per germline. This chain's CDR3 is CASLGGWLGARSYNEQFF. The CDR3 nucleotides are TGCGCCAGCCTGGGGGGCTGGTTGGGCGCACGCTCCTACAATGAGCAGTTCTTC.

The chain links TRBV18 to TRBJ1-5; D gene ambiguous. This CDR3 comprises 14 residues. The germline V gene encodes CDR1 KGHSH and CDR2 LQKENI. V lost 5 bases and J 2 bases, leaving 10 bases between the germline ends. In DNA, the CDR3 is TGTGCCAGCTCAACAAGTGGGGGCAATCAGCCCCAGCATTTT. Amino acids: CASSTSGGNQPQHF.

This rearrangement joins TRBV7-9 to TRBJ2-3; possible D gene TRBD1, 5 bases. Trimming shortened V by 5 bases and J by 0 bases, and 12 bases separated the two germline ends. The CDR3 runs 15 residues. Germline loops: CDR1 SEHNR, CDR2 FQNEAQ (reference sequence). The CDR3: CASSPRQFSTDTQYF. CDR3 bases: TGTGCCAGCAGCCCCCGACAGTTTAGCACAGATACGCAGTATTTT.

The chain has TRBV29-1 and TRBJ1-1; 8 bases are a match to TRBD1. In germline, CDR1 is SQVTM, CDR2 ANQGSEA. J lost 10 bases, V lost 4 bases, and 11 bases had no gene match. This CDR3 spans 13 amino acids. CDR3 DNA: TGCAGCGTTGTTGGCCCAGGGGGCGCGGGAGCTTTCTTT. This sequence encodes CSVVGPGGAGAFF.

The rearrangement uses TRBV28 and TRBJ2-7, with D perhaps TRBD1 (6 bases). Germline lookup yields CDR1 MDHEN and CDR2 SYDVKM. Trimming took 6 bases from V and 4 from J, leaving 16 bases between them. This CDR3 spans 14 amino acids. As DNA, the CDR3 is TGTGCCAGCAGACCCACAGGGATCGCTTACGAGCAGTACTTC. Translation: CASRPTGIAYEQYF.

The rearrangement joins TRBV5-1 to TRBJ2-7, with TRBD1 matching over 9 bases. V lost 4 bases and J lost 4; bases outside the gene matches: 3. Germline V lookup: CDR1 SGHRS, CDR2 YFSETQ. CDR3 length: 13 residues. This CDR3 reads CASSIGTGYEQYF. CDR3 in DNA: TGCGCCAGCAGCATAGGGACAGGGTACGAGCAGTACTTC.